One sample yielded the 4 T cell receptor beta chains listed below, sequenced in a study of cytomegalovirus exposure and HLA in healthy donors. It was with 60 Vbeta and 13 Jbeta primers that the PCR ran. Clones were read by immunoSEQ multiplex PCR, and TCRdb kept only the in-frame ones, dropping some. The sample has approximately 160,000 clones, roughly 82% seen once. Sequenced input: PBMCs. The source is a woman aged 25 to 39 in good health and CMV-seronegative.

CDR3 coding DNA: TGTGCCATCAGTAGAGGGCGGGAGGCCAGGGAGCAGTACTTC. It codes for CAISRGREAREQYF. The rearrangement joins TRBV10-3 to TRBJ2-7; TRBD2 aligns across 8 bases. V dropped 5 bases and J dropped 7; count of bases not matched to a gene: 10. The CDR3 is 14 amino acids. The germline gives CDR1 ENHRY, CDR2 SYGVKD.

This sequence joins TRBV7-9 and TRBJ2-7; D call uncertain. There are 13 residues in the CDR3. The ends were cut back, 5 bases at V and 3 bases at J, with 11 bases in the middle. Germline V lookup: CDR1 SEHNR, CDR2 FQNEAQ (reference sequence). CDR3: CASSRLLLYEQYF. In DNA form, the CDR3 reads TGTGCCAGCAGCCGCTTACTCCTCTACGAGCAGTACTTC.

The J gene is TRBJ2-1, the V gene TRBV5-4; 7 bases align to TRBD2. The V gene end was trimmed by 0 bases and the J gene end by 8 bases; junction bases not matched to a gene: 5. This CDR3 region has 14 residues. The germline V gene encodes CDR1 SGHNT and CDR2 YYREEE (reference sequence). CDR3 residues: CASSLAQTSYEQFF. CDR3 bases: TGTGCCAGCAGCTTGGCCCAGACTAGCTATGAGCAGTTCTTC.

CDR3 sequence: CASSSRPGQREQETQYF. The CDR3 coding sequence is TGTGCCAGCAGCTCAAGACCGGGACAGCGCGAGCAAGAGACCCAGTACTTC. This chain links TRBV7-6 with TRBJ2-5; TRBD1 matches 7 bases. V shed 4 bases and J 2 bases; nucleotides not matched to a gene: 13. There are 17 residues in the CDR3. Germline V CDR1 and CDR2: SGHVS, FNYEAQ.